This section outlines one T cell receptor (beta chain) sequence together with its context. The sample belongs to a study of cytomegalovirus exposure and HLA in healthy donors. Vbeta (60) and Jbeta (13) primers were used in the PCR. Some clones are missing from TCRdb's copy, which holds only in-frame ones; the method was immunoSEQ multiplex PCR. Counted here are approximately 180,000 clones, about 13% occurring once; the ten biggest clones make up 7.8%. CDR1 SGHTA and CDR2 FQGNSA come from the germline V gene. The CDR3 is 13 residues long. V lost 4 bases and J lost 8, with 14 bases in between. Source material: PBMCs. This clonotype was sampled from a man aged 50-59 years in good health and CMV-seropositive. J is TRBJ1-2 and V is TRBV7-2; perhaps TRBD1 as D (6 bases). The CDR3 region is CASSSDRPMGYTF. The CDR3 DNA sequence: TGTGCCAGCAGCTCTGACAGGCCTATGGGCTACACCTTC.